This T cell receptor beta chain is from a study of shared clonotypes between healthy human individuals. Study summary: CD8 memory received one plate per donor, CD8 naive two, CD4 memory three and CD4 naive three.

The CDR3 totals 16 residues. Germline V CDR1 and CDR2: MDHEN, SYDVKM. V was pared by 6 bases and J by 3 bases, with 18 bases between. Clones were read by immunoSEQ multiplex PCR, and TCRdb kept only the in-frame ones, dropping some. The sample gives around 2.5 million clones, roughly 93% of which show up once; about 0.39% is in the top ten. Sequencing used naive CD4+ T cells from PBMCs. Indicated subset: CD45RA+ positively selected. This clonotype originated in a young man in good health. Some clones in this sample may be carry-over from other donors' samples. This chain links TRBV28 with TRBJ2-1, with D possibly TRBD1 on 5 matching bases. Written as DNA, the CDR3 is TGTGCCAGCAGATCCTCGACAGCTACAAACTACAATGAGCAGTTCTTC. Its protein is CASRSSTATNYNEQFF.